This note documents a single T cell receptor beta chain sequence. Its antigen is unidentified. Germline-derived CDR1 and CDR2 are SGHRS and YFSETQ. V gave up 5 bases and J gave up 7 bases; unmatched junction bases: 5. The length of the CDR3 is 15 residues. Researchers ran the PCR with 60 Vbeta and 13 Jbeta primers. Assay used: immunoSEQ multiplex PCR; TCRdb lists only in-frame clones, some missing. Of about 250,000 clones in the sample, nearly 95% were seen once. This sample was taken from a study of cytomegalovirus exposure and HLA in healthy donors. The study's findings and limits: In a later analysis, TCR association rates varied by HLA locus: DRB1 most, HLA-C fewest.

Sequenced material: PBMCs. The receptor's source is a girl aged 2-15 years in good health and CMV-seronegative. The chain links TRBV5-1 to TRBJ2-1; 14 bases map to TRBD2. This chain's CDR3 is CASSPGLAGANEQFF. The CDR3 DNA is TGCGCCAGCAGTCCGGGACTAGCGGGAGCAAATGAGCAGTTCTTC.